The T cell receptor beta chain under discussion was sequenced for a study of cytomegalovirus exposure and HLA in healthy donors. The study, taken as a whole, reports: Compared with the roughly 670-donor mean, an Asian-associated ancestry cluster reportedly had fewer N-insertions, according to a later analysis. CMV serostatus alone was available as immune exposure information. The study put 150 or so TCR beta chains on its list as cytomegalovirus-associated.

CDR1 SGDLS and CDR2 YYNGEE come from the germline V gene. The CDR3 covers 13 residues. V lost 3 bases and J 10 bases, leaving 16 bases between the germline ends. About this clone: Its target is not known.

PCR used 60 Vbeta primers and 13 Jbeta primers. In the source study's methods: An analysis that came later counted some 81 million unique TCR beta chains, around 10 million shared. Libraries were prepared by immunoSEQ multiplex PCR; TCRdb keeps only in-frame clonotypes and omits some of them. Clone size and the V and J calls come from that table; the DNA yielded D and trimming. The sample consists of 150,000 to 180,000 clones, 79% of them appearing once. The chain couples TRBV9 to TRBJ1-1; D remains ambiguous. The receptor's source is a man aged 25-45 years in good health and CMV-seropositive. The sequencing input was PBMCs. CDR3 residues: CASSAPGSPGAFF. In nucleotides, the CDR3 is TGTGCCAGCAGCGCCCCCGGGTCTCCCGGAGCTTTCTTT. Complete variable domain (other parts from reference TRBV9 and TRBJ1-1): DSGVTQTPKHLITATGQRVTLRCSPRSGDLSVYWYQQSLDQGLQFLIQYYNGEERAKGNILERFSAQQFPDLHSELNLSSLELGDSALYFCASSAPGSPGAFFGQGTRLTVV.